This T cell receptor beta chain emerged from a study of OX40 agonist ivuxolimab in advanced cancers. Study in general: Dose-escalation patients were diagnosed with hepatocellular carcinoma, melanoma, renal cell cancer or head and neck cancer.

Using immunoSEQ multiplex PCR, the repertoire was profiled, and TCRdb retains in-frame clones only, with some absent. Found here are 54,000 or so clones, about 80% of them singletons; the top ten hold less than 4.5%. With 4 bases removed from V and 0 bases from J, the gap between germline ends came to 19 bases. Germline CDR1 SGHVS, CDR2 FQNEAQ. This CDR3 is 18 amino acids long. The gene calls are TRBV7-8 and TRBJ2-1, with a weak D call TRBD2 (6 bases). The sequence derives from an adult with an advanced solid tumor such as melanoma, head and neck, liver or kidney cancer. The sample in question was CD4+ or CD8+ T cells sorted from blood, obtained in a trial of the OX40 agonist ivuxolimab. CDR3 sequence: CASSSVMIRESSYNEQFF. In DNA form, the CDR3 reads TGTGCCAGCAGCTCAGTTATGATACGGGAGAGCTCCTACAATGAGCAGTTCTTC.